A selection of T cell receptor beta chains follows, all from one sample in a study of cytomegalovirus exposure and HLA in healthy donors. The repertoire was sequenced with immunoSEQ multiplex PCR; TCRdb's copy has only in-frame clones and lacks some. In total, the table holds 65,000 to 85,000 clones. Sequenced input: PBMCs. These receptors were collected from an older woman in good health and CMV-seronegative. Each CDR3 is given with its conserved first and last residue. The D gene is left open where the match is weak.

D: TRBD1; J: TRBJ2-7; V: TRBV5-1; CDR3: CASSGTGSTGEQYF; DNA: TGCGCCAGCAGCGGGACAGGGTCGACCGGCGAGCAGTACTTC
D: NA; J: TRBJ2-1; V: TRBV21-1; CDR3: CASSRGLVSGNEQFF; DNA: TGTGCCAGCAGCAGGGGACTAGTCTCGGGCAATGAGCAGTTCTTC
D: TRBD1; J: TRBJ1-2; V: TRBV28; CDR3: CASSLGQGYGYTF; DNA: TGTGCCAGCAGTTTGGGACAGGGCTATGGCTACACCTTC
D: NA; J: TRBJ2-3; V: TRBV11-3; CDR3: CAAANRSSGTDTQYF; DNA: TGTGCCGCTGCAAATAGGAGTAGCGGCACAGATACGCAGTATTTT
D: NA; J: TRBJ2-7; V: TRBV7-9; CDR3: CASSPRNGQYF; DNA: TGTGCCAGCAGCCCGAGGAACGGGCAGTACTTC
D: NA; J: TRBJ1-4; V: TRBV28; CDR3: CASSFPGGGNEKLFF; DNA: TGTGCCAGCAGTTTCCCGGGGGGAGGGAATGAAAAACTGTTTTTT
D: NA; J: TRBJ2-3; V: TRBV6-1; CDR3: CASTLYGTSTDTQYF; DNA: TGTGCCAGCACCTTATATGGGACATCCACAGATACGCAGTATTTT
D: NA; J: TRBJ1-1; V: TRBV7-9; CDR3: CASSLRGGSTEAFF; DNA: TGTGCCAGCAGCCTTCGGGGAGGGAGCACTGAAGCTTTCTTT
D: TRBD1; J: TRBJ2-3; V: TRBV7-9; CDR3: CASSSPRVGTASTDTQYF; DNA: TGTGCCAGCAGCTCACCCCGGGTCGGGACAGCTAGCACAGATACGCAGTATTTT
D: NA; J: TRBJ1-2; V: TRBV5-6; CDR3: CASSLPDGANYGYTF; DNA: TGTGCCAGCAGCTTACCGGATGGAGCTAACTATGGCTACACCTTC
D: TRBD1; J: TRBJ1-1; V: TRBV6-5; CDR3: CASSSQGGRNTEAFF; DNA: TGTGCCAGCAGTTCACAGGGGGGTAGGAACACTGAAGCTTTCTTT
D: TRBD1; J: TRBJ1-1; V: TRBV6-6; CDR3: CASRGGTADNTEAFF; DNA: TGTGCCAGCAGAGGAGGGACAGCCGATAACACTGAAGCTTTCTTT
D: TRBD1; J: TRBJ2-5; V: TRBV11-1; CDR3: CASSLGQGIRETQYF; DNA: TGTGCCAGCAGCTTGGGACAGGGGATACGAGAGACCCAGTACTTC
D: NA; J: TRBJ2-3; V: TRBV15; CDR3: CATSRSGGSDTQYF; DNA: TGTGCCACCAGCAGATCCGGAGGATCAGATACGCAGTATTTT
D: TRBD2; J: TRBJ2-2; V: TRBV6-1; CDR3: CASSEPSGRTGELFF; DNA: TGTGCCAGCAGTGAACCTAGCGGGAGGACCGGGGAGCTGTTTTTT
D: NA; J: TRBJ1-2; V: TRBV6-1; CDR3: CASSENGNYGYTF; DNA: TGTGCCAGCAGTGAAAACGGGAACTATGGCTACACCTTC
D: NA; J: TRBJ1-5; V: TRBV28; CDR3: CASSPRGGNQPQHF; DNA: TGTGCCAGCAGTCCGCGGGGCGGAAATCAGCCCCAGCATTTT
D: NA; J: TRBJ2-5; V: TRBV6-1; CDR3: CASSGRGRVRQETQYF; DNA: TGTGCCAGCAGTGGGAGGGGGCGGGTGAGGCAGGAGACCCAGTACTTC
D: NA; J: TRBJ2-3; V: TRBV5-5; CDR3: CASSPDRVGGYTQYF; DNA: TGTGCCAGCAGCCCAGACAGGGTGGGAGGATATACGCAGTATTTT
D: TRBD1; J: TRBJ2-1; V: TRBV18; CDR3: CASSLTGGPRYNEQFF; DNA: TGTGCCAGCTCTCTGACAGGGGGCCCCCGGTACAATGAGCAGTTCTTC
D: TRBD1; J: TRBJ2-7; V: TRBV5-8; CDR3: CASKGTGGWYEQYF; DNA: TGTGCCAGCAAAGGGACAGGGGGCTGGTACGAGCAGTACTTC
D: NA; J: TRBJ2-7; V: TRBV5-4; CDR3: CASSLAGGSYEQYF; DNA: TGTGCCAGCAGCTTGGCGGGTGGCTCCTACGAGCAGTACTTC
D: NA; J: TRBJ2-5; V: TRBV18; CDR3: CASSPPSSEETQYF; DNA: TGTGCCAGCTCACCACCGTCTTCAGAAGAGACCCAGTACTTC
D: TRBD1; J: TRBJ2-2; V: TRBV30; CDR3: CAWGGQGAVTGELFF; DNA: TGTGCCTGGGGGGGCCAGGGGGCGGTCACCGGGGAGCTGTTTTTT
D: TRBD1; J: TRBJ2-5; V: TRBV5-1; CDR3: CASSLAGQGAETQYF; DNA: TGCGCCAGCAGCTTGGCCGGACAGGGGGCAGAGACCCAGTACTTC
D: TRBD1; J: TRBJ1-5; V: TRBV6-6; CDR3: CASSYRTGIHQPQHF; DNA: TGTGCCAGCAGTTACAGGACAGGGATCCATCAGCCCCAGCATTTT
D: TRBD1; J: TRBJ2-7; V: TRBV7-9; CDR3: CASSSDRQNYEQYF; DNA: TGTGCCAGCAGCTCGGACAGGCAAAACTACGAGCAGTACTTC
D: NA; J: TRBJ2-7; V: TRBV15; CDR3: CATSRDLQSYEQYF; DNA: TGTGCCACCAGCAGAGATCTACAGTCCTACGAGCAGTACTTC
D: NA; J: TRBJ1-4; V: TRBV18; CDR3: CASSPQGDRTGEKLFF; DNA: TGTGCCAGCTCACCCCAAGGCGACAGGACGGGAGAAAAACTGTTTTTT
D: NA; J: TRBJ1-3; V: TRBV7-2; CDR3: CASSQNTGWAGNTIYF; DNA: TGTGCCAGCAGCCAAAACACAGGGTGGGCCGGAAACACCATATATTTT
D: NA; J: TRBJ2-7; V: TRBV28; CDR3: CASSISAVDGYEQYF; DNA: TGTGCCAGCAGTATATCAGCGGTGGACGGGTACGAGCAGTACTTC
D: TRBD2; J: TRBJ2-5; V: TRBV7-2; CDR3: CASSLGFAGGETQYF; DNA: TGTGCCAGCAGCTTAGGGTTTGCGGGAGGGGAGACCCAGTACTTC
D: NA; J: TRBJ2-7; V: TRBV5-1; CDR3: CASSGALVAGSEQYF; DNA: TGCGCCAGCAGCGGCGCCCTAGTGGCGGGGAGCGAGCAGTACTTC
D: TRBD1; J: TRBJ2-5; V: TRBV30; CDR3: CAWSTHPTGFIPPETQYF; DNA: TGTGCCTGGAGTACACACCCGACAGGGTTTATTCCGCCGGAGACCCAGTACTTC
D: NA; J: TRBJ2-3; V: TRBV14; CDR3: CASSQEARRGTQYF; DNA: TGTGCCAGCAGCCAAGAAGCCCGCAGGGGTACGCAGTATTTT
D: NA; J: TRBJ1-2; V: TRBV27; CDR3: CASSILGGAPNAGYTF; DNA: TGTGCCAGCAGTATTCTCGGGGGGGCTCCTAACGCTGGCTACACCTTC
D: NA; J: TRBJ2-7; V: TRBV28; CDR3: CASTQGGVLYEQYF; DNA: TGTGCCAGCACCCAGGGGGGCGTATTGTACGAGCAGTACTTC
D: NA; J: TRBJ2-1; V: TRBV7-9; CDR3: CASSSLSTYNEQFF; DNA: TGTGCCAGCAGCTCTTTGAGTACCTACAATGAGCAGTTCTTC
D: NA; J: TRBJ2-7; V: TRBV6-1; CDR3: CASKNRGGGGEQYF; DNA: TGTGCCAGCAAAAACCGGGGCGGGGGCGGCGAGCAGTACTTC
D: TRBD2; J: TRBJ2-7; V: TRBV9; CDR3: CASSVGSGSYYEQYF; DNA: TGTGCCAGCAGCGTGGGTAGCGGGAGCTATTACGAGCAGTACTTC
D: TRBD2; J: TRBJ2-3; V: TRBV28; CDR3: CASSGTGTSGRGVDTQYF; DNA: TGTGCCAGCAGTGGAACCGGGACTAGCGGGAGAGGAGTAGATACGCAGTATTTT
D: NA; J: TRBJ2-2; V: TRBV14; CDR3: CASSRRLVWTQAIANTGELFF; DNA: TGTGCCAGCAGCCGGCGCCTCGTTTGGACTCAAGCGATCGCGAACACCGGGGAGCTGTTTTTT
D: TRBD1; J: TRBJ2-3; V: TRBV7-3; CDR3: CASSLGQKSYTDTQYF; DNA: TGTGCCAGCAGCTTGGGACAGAAATCATACACAGATACGCAGTATTTT
D: NA; J: TRBJ2-4; V: TRBV28; CDR3: CASSWGLGGLAKNIQYF; DNA: TGTGCCAGCAGTTGGGGCTTAGGAGGGCTAGCCAAAAACATTCAGTACTTC
D: TRBD1; J: TRBJ2-5; V: TRBV11-2; CDR3: CASSQTGGPETQYF; DNA: TGTGCCAGCAGCCAGACAGGGGGTCCAGAGACCCAGTACTTC
D: NA; J: TRBJ1-1; V: TRBV28; CDR3: CASRTGGNTEAFF; DNA: TGTGCCAGCAGAACAGGTGGGAACACTGAAGCTTTCTTT
D: TRBD2; J: TRBJ2-7; V: TRBV19; CDR3: CASAPVRGGEYEQYF; DNA: TGTGCCAGCGCCCCCGTCCGGGGGGGAGAGTACGAGCAGTACTTC
D: NA; J: TRBJ2-1; V: TRBV28; CDR3: CASSAPPRGNEQFF; DNA: TGTGCCAGCAGTGCCCCACCCCGGGGCAATGAGCAGTTCTTC
D: TRBD1; J: TRBJ2-1; V: TRBV15; CDR3: CATSRGGQGSGEQFF; DNA: TGTGCCACCAGCAGAGGGGGACAGGGGTCAGGTGAGCAGTTCTTC
D: NA; J: TRBJ2-5; V: TRBV5-4; CDR3: CASSLQGGGWIGGETQYF; DNA: TGTGCCAGCAGCTTGCAGGGCGGGGGCTGGATCGGAGGGGAGACCCAGTACTTC